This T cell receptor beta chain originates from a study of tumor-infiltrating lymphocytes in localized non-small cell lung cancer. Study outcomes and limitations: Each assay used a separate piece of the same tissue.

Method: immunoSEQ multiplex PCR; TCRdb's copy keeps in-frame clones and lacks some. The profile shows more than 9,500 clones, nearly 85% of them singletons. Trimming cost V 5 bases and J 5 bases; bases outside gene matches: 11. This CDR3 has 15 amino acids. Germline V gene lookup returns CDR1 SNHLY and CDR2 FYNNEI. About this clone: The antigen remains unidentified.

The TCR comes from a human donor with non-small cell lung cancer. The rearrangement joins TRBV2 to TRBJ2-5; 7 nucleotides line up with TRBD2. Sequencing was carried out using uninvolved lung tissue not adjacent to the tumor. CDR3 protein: CASSRTRAKWETQYF. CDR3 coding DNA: TGTGCCAGCAGTAGGACTAGGGCCAAGTGGGAGACCCAGTACTTC.